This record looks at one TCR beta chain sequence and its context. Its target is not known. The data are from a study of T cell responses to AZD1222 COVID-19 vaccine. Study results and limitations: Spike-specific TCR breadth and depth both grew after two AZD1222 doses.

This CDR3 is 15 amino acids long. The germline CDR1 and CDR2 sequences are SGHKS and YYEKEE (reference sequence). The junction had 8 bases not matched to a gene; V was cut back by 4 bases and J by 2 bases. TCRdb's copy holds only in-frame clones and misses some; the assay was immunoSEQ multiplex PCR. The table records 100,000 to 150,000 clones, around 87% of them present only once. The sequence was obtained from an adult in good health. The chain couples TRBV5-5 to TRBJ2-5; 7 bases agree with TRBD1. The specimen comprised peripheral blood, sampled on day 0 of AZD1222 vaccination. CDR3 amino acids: CASSHRPGQQETQYF. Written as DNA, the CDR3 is TGTGCCAGCAGCCACCGGCCGGGACAGCAAGAGACCCAGTACTTC.